The entry that follows covers one TCR beta chain sequence. This sample is drawn from a study of blood T cell repertoires in COVID-19. Across the study: Spain, Italy and the United States supplied samples that represented acute and convalescent COVID-19. T cells, B-cell-depleted T cells, or PBMCs provided the cDNA or gDNA that served as material.

In the original workflow: Estimated nucleated cell counts came from reference gene primer amplification. TCRdb keeps only in-frame clones here, not all; method: immunoSEQ multiplex PCR. V and J calls and clone size come straight from that table; D and trimming were deduced from the DNA. The table records 100,000 to 150,000 clones, about 86% of them present only once. There are 12 residues in the CDR3. Germline V lookup: CDR1 WSHSY, CDR2 SAAADI. J was trimmed by 9 bases and V by 6 bases; bases with no gene match: 4. This chain uses TRBV10-2 with TRBJ1-2, with 10 bases that match TRBD1. This TCR derives from an older man with active or convalescent COVID-19. The sample comprised peripheral blood. The CDR3 coding sequence is TGCGCCAGCAGCCCGGGACAGGGGCGCTACACCTTC. Amino acids: CASSPGQGRYTF.